The clone carrying this T cell receptor (beta chain) was detected a few times. Its antigen remains unknown. The ends lost 4 bases at V and 4 bases at J; junction bases unmatched: 9. This CDR3 region has 16 residues. Germline V CDR1 and CDR2: MGHRA, YSYEKL. This specimen comes from a study of shared clonotypes between healthy human individuals. Study background: Plates per donor: three CD4 naive, three CD4 memory, two CD8 naive, one CD8 memory. Study-wide results and caveats: Naive subsets usually exceeded memory subsets in estimated richness.

Method: immunoSEQ multiplex PCR; TCRdb's copy keeps in-frame clones and lacks some. Among around 200,000 clones listed, approximately 92% were seen once. This TCR was recovered from a woman between 25 and 40 years old in good health. This chain links TRBV4-1 with TRBJ2-7, with TRBD2 matching 11 bases. Sequencing was performed on naive CD4+ T cells sorted from blood. Specified subset: CD45RA+ positively selected. In DNA, the CDR3 is TGCGCCAGCAGCCCCGGGGGGGCTAGCGGGGGGTACGAGCAGTACTTC. Its protein is CASSPGGASGGYEQYF.